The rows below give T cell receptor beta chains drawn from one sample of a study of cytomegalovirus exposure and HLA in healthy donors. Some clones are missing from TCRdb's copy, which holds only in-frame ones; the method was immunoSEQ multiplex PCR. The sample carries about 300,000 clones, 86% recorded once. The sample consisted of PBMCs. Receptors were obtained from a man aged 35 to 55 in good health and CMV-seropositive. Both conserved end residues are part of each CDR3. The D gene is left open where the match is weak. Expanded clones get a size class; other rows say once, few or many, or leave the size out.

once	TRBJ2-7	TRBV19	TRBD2	CASSWRELGEQYF	TGTGCCAGTAGTTGGCGGGAGTTGGGGGAGCAGTACTTC
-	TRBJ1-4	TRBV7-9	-	CSSSLGSAPRGTNEKLFF	TGTTCCAGCAGCTTAGGGTCGGCCCCCCGGGGGACTAATGAAAAACTGTTTTTT
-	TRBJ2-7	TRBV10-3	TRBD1	CAISEPAGDRGSEQYF	TGTGCCATCAGTGAGCCTGCTGGGGACAGGGGCTCTGAGCAGTACTTC
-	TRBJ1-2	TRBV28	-	CASSSRGMMVGYTF	TGTGCCAGCAGTTCTAGGGGCATGATGGTTGGCTACACCTTC
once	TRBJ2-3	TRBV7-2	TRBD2	CASSGSGQDTDTQYF	TGTGCCAGCAGCGGTAGCGGGCAGGACACAGATACGCAGTATTTT
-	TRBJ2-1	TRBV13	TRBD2	CASSLLNLAAKAGEQFF	TGTGCCAGCAGCCTCTTAAACCTAGCGGCCAAGGCAGGAGAGCAGTTCTTC
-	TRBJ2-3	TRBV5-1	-	CASSFTSNTDTQYF	TGCGCCAGCAGCTTTACTTCAAACACAGATACGCAGTATTTT
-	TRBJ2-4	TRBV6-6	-	CASSVRVAKNIQYF	TGTGCCAGCAGTGTCAGGGTTGCCAAAAACATTCAGTACTTC
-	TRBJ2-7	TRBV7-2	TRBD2	CASSFSPLGGEYEQYF	TGTGCCAGCAGCTTCAGCCCCTTGGGGGGGGAATACGAGCAGTACTTC
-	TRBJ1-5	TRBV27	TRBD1	CASGTGSFQPQHF	TGTGCCAGCGGGACAGGGTCGTTTCAGCCCCAGCATTTT
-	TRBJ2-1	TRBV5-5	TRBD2	CASSLDGAGNEQFF	TGTGCCAGCAGCTTGGATGGAGCGGGGAATGAGCAGTTCTTC
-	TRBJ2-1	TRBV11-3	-	CASSLDQGFNEQFF	TGTGCCAGCAGCTTAGATCAGGGCTTCAATGAGCAGTTCTTC
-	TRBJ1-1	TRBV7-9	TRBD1	CSSSLVTGDRDTEAFF	TGTTCCAGCAGCTTAGTCACAGGGGACCGTGACACTGAAGCTTTCTTT
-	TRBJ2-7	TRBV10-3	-	CAISESVLLHSYEQYF	TGTGCCATCAGTGAGTCGGTCTTACTACACTCCTACGAGCAGTACTTC
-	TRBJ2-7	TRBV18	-	CASSPAGYEQYF	TGTGCCAGCTCACCAGCGGGCTACGAGCAGTACTTC
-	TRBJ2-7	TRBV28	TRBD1	CASSATGTGSYEQYF	TGTGCCAGCAGTGCCACCGGGACAGGGTCGTACGAGCAGTACTTC
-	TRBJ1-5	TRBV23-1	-	CASRPWGGRDNQPQHF	TGCGCCAGCAGGCCGTGGGGGGGCAGAGATAATCAGCCCCAGCATTTT
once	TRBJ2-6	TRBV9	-	CASSTTQRGSGANVLTF	TGTGCCAGCAGCACCACTCAAAGAGGCTCTGGGGCCAACGTCCTGACTTTC
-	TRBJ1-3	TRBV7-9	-	CASSPVSGNTIYF	TGTGCCAGCAGCCCCGTCTCTGGAAACACCATATATTTT
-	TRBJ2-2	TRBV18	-	CASSPSGFLSAGELFF	TGTGCCAGCTCACCAAGCGGGTTCTTGAGTGCCGGGGAGCTGTTTTTT
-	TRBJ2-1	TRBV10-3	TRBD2	CAISELGGSSYNEQFF	TGTGCCATCAGTGAGTTAGGCGGGAGCTCCTACAATGAGCAGTTCTTC
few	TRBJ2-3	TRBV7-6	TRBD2	CASRLAGGATDTQYF	TGTGCCAGCAGACTAGCGGGGGGGGCAACAGATACGCAGTATTTT
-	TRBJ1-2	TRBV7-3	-	CASSSDGGLGYGYTF	TGTGCCAGCAGCTCCGACGGGGGGCTAGGCTATGGCTACACCTTC
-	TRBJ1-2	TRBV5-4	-	CASSLATTGRTSYTF	TGTGCCAGCAGCTTGGCTACGACAGGACGGACCTCCTACACCTTC
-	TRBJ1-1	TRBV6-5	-	CASTRSIFGFTEAFF	TGTGCCAGCACCCGATCTATTTTCGGGTTCACTGAAGCTTTCTTT
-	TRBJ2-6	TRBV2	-	CASTQQGTGANVLTF	TGTGCCAGCACTCAACAGGGTACTGGGGCCAACGTCCTGACTTTC
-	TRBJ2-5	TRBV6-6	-	CASSYSLEETQETQYF	TGTGCCAGCAGTTACTCGCTGGAGGAGACTCAAGAGACCCAGTACTTC
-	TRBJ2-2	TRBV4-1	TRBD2	CASNSGLAGGRTGELFF	TGCGCCAGCAACTCTGGACTAGCGGGAGGGCGGACCGGGGAGCTGTTTTTT
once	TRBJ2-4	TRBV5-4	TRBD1	CASSYGQGGDIQYF	TGTGCCAGCAGCTACGGACAGGGCGGGGACATTCAGTACTTC
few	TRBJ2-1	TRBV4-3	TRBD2	CASSDRIAGGNEQFF	TGCGCCAGCAGCGATCGCATAGCGGGAGGGAATGAGCAGTTCTTC
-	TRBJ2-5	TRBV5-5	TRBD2	CASSLAVLASGSQETQYF	TGTGCCAGCAGCTTGGCTGTACTGGCTAGCGGGAGCCAAGAGACCCAGTACTTC
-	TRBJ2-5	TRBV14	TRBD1	CASSQDVRGQQETQYF	TGTGCCAGCAGCCAAGATGTCAGGGGACAGCAAGAGACCCAGTACTTC
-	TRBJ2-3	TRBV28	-	CASSLGSNTDTQYF	TGTGCCAGCAGTTTGGGGAGCAACACAGATACGCAGTATTTT
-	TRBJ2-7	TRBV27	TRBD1	CASSMRRGTGYYEQYF	TGTGCCAGCAGTATGAGGCGGGGGACAGGGTACTACGAGCAGTACTTC
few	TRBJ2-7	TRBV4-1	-	CASSQEYRETYEQYF	TGCGCCAGCAGCCAAGAGTACAGGGAGACCTACGAGCAGTACTTC
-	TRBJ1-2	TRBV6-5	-	CASSYERNRGYTF	TGTGCCAGCAGTTACGAAAGAAACAGGGGCTACACCTTC
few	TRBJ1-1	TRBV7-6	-	CASSSGVNTEAFF	TGTGCCAGCAGCTCCGGAGTGAACACTGAAGCTTTCTTT
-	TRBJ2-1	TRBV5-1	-	CASSSDSGASYNEQFF	TGCGCCAGCAGCTCCGATAGCGGAGCCTCCTACAATGAGCAGTTCTTC
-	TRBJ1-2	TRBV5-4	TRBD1	CASSVDRGSTPGGYTF	TGTGCCAGCAGCGTGGACAGGGGGTCCACACCGGGAGGCTACACCTTC
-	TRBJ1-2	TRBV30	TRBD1	CAWSIGGGGNYGYTF	TGTGCCTGGAGTATTGGAGGGGGCGGAAACTATGGCTACACCTTC
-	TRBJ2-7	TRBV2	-	CASSGLVSYEQYF	TGTGCCAGCTCGGGACTGGTCTCCTACGAGCAGTACTTC
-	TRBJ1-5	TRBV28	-	CASSFKGSYNQPQHF	TGTGCCAGCAGTTTTAAGGGGTCGTACAATCAGCCCCAGCATTTT
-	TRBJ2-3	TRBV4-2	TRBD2	CASSQDAPGLAGGVPDTQYF	TGTGCCAGCAGCCAAGACGCCCCGGGACTAGCGGGAGGCGTCCCAGATACGCAGTATTTT
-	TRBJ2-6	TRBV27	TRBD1	CASSFRDRAPGANVLTF	TGTGCCAGCAGTTTCCGGGACAGGGCACCTGGGGCCAACGTCCTGACTTTC
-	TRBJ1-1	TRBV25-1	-	CASSAAGGITEAFF	TGTGCCAGCAGTGCGGCCGGCGGGATCACTGAAGCTTTCTTT
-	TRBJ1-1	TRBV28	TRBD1	CASSSTQGDTEAFF	TGTGCCAGCAGTTCCACTCAGGGGGACACTGAAGCTTTCTTT
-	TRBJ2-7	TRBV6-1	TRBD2	CASSDRSGASGRVSYEQYF	TGTGCCAGCAGTGACCGGTCGGGGGCGAGCGGGAGAGTATCCTACGAGCAGTACTTC
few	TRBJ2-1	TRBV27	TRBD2	CASVDSTSGFSYNEQFF	TGTGCCAGCGTCGATTCGACTAGCGGGTTCTCCTACAATGAGCAGTTCTTC
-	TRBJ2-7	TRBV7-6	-	CASSLGGRGPTYEQYF	TGTGCCAGCAGCTTAGGAGGCCGAGGGCCTACCTACGAGCAGTACTTC
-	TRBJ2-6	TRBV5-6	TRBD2	CASSLGTSGSTGANVLTF	TGTGCCAGCAGTCTCGGGACTAGCGGGAGTACTGGGGCCAACGTCCTGACTTTC
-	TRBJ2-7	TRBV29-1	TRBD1	CSAETRDSPSYEQYF	TGCAGCGCCGAGACCCGGGACAGTCCGTCCTACGAGCAGTACTTC
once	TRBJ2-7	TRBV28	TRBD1	CASRPTGTPYEQYF	TGTGCCAGCAGGCCGACAGGGACCCCCTACGAGCAGTACTTC
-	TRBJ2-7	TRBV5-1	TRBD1	CASSLVPGQGDEQYF	TGCGCCAGCAGCTTGGTTCCGGGACAGGGAGACGAGCAGTACTTC
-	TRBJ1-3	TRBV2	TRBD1	CASRRDRSGNTIYF	TGTGCCAGCAGAAGGGACAGGTCTGGAAACACCATATATTTT
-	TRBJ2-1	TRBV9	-	CASSVVGSVSYNEQFF	TGTGCCAGCAGCGTAGTTGGGAGCGTATCCTACAATGAGCAGTTCTTC